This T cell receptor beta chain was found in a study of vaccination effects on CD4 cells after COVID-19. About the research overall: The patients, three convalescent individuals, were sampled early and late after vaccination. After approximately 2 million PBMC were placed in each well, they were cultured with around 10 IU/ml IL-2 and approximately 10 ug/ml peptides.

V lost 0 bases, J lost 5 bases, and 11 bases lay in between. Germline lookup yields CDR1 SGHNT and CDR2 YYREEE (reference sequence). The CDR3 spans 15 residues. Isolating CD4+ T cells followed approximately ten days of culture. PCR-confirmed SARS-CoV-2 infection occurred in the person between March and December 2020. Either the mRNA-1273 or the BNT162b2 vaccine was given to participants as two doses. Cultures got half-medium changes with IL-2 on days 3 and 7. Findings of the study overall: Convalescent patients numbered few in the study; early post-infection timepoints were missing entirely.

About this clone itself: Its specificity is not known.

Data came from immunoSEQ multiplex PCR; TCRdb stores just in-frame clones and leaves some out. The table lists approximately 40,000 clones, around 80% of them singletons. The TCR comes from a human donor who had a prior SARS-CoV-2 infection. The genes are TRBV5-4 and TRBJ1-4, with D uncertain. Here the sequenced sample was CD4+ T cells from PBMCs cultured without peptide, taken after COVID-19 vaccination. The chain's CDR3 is CASSLGPTENEKLFF. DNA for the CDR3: TGTGCCAGCAGCTTGGGACCGACCGAGAATGAAAAACTGTTTTTT.